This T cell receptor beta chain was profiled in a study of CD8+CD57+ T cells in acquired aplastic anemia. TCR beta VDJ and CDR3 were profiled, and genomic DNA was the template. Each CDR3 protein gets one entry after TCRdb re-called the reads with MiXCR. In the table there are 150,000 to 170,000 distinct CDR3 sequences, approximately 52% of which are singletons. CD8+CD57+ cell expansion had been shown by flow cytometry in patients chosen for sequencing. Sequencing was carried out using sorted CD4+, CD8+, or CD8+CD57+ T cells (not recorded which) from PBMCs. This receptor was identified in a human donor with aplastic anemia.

CDR3 sequence reads: CSVERAGISHYNEQFF. The CDR3, as DNA: TGCAGCGTTGAAAGGGCTGGGATTTCCCATTACAATGAGCAGTTCTTC. The genes are TRBV29-1 and TRBJ2-1; D gene unclear. The ends were cut back, 2 bases at V and 4 bases at J, with 18 bases in the middle. CDR3 length: 16 residues. The germline CDR1 and CDR2 sequences are SQVTM and ANQGSEA.